This TCR beta chain was found in a study of blood T cell repertoires in COVID-19. Across the study: Italy, Spain and the United States were the sources of the convalescent and acute COVID-19 samples. T cells, B-cell-depleted T cells, or PBMCs supplied cDNA or gDNA.

A Seattle source enrolled patients during active infection and followed them longitudinally. In the authors' workflow: Nucleated cell counts were estimated from reference gene primer amplification. This table comes from immunoSEQ multiplex PCR, and its TCRdb copy is limited to in-frame clones, with some not included. The V and J calls and the clone size are those of that table, but D and trimming were determined from the DNA. In the table there are 150,000 to 200,000 clones, 83% of which are singletons. Material for sequencing was peripheral blood. The receptor was isolated from a woman in her 70s with COVID-19, enrolled during active disease.

The CDR3 region is CAWSDGTADEKLFF. For the CDR3, the DNA is TGTGCCTGGAGTGACGGGACAGCCGATGAAAAACTGTTTTTT. The chain has TRBV30 and TRBJ1-4; TRBD1 matches at 7 bases. Trimming at V came to 1 base and at J to 6 bases, leaving 5 bases not matched to a gene. This CDR3 spans 14 amino acids. Per germline, CDR1 GTSNPN and CDR2 SVGIG (reference sequence). Full variable domain (missing parts from reference TRBV30 and TRBJ1-4): SQTIHQWPATLVQPVGSPLSLECTVEGTSNPNLYWYRQAAGRGLQLLFYSVGIGQISSEVPQNLSASRPQDRQFILSSKKLLLSDSGFYLCAWSDGTADEKLFFGSGTQLSVL.